This entry is about one TCR beta chain. These data originate in a study of Ad26.COV2.S vaccination and SARS-CoV-2 variants. The sample's treatment: about 20 received Ad26.COV2.S at low or high dose, single or two shots; several received placebo; per-sample allocation not given. Day 63 after the first vaccine or placebo injection was the time point for sampling. Sequencing used immunoSEQ multiplex PCR; TCRdb keeps in-frame clones, though not all of them. The repertoire holds a few hundred thousand clones, with 75% to 90% as singletons. Deletions cut 1 base from V and 4 bases from J, with 16 bases between. The CDR3 extends over 16 amino acids. Germline loops: CDR1 SGHTA, CDR2 FQGNSA.

The receptor comes from a person aged 18 to 65 who received the Ad26.COV2.S COVID-19 vaccine or a placebo. The input for sequencing was peripheral blood, taken in a trial of Ad26.COV2.S vaccine versus placebo. The chain joins TRBV7-2 to TRBJ1-2, with D possibly matching TRBD1 (5 bases). This CDR3 reads CASSLVGMGQVYGYTF. CDR3 DNA: TGTGCCAGCAGCTTAGTGGGAATGGGGCAGGTCTATGGCTACACCTTC.